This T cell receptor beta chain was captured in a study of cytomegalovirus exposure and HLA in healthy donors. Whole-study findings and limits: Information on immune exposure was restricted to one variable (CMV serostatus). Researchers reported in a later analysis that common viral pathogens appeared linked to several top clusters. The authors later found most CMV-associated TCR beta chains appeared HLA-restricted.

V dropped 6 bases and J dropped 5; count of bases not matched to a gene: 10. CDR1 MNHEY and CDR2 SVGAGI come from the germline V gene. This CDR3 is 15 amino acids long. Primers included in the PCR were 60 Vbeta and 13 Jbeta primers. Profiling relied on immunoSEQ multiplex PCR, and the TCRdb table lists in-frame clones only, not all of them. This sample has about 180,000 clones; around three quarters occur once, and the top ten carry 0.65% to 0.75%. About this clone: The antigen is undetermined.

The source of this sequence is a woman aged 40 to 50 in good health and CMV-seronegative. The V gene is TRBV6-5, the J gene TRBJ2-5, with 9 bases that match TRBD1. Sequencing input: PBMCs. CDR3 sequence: CASSYGTGRVETQYF. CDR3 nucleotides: TGTGCCAGCAGCTATGGGACAGGGAGAGTTGAGACCCAGTACTTC.